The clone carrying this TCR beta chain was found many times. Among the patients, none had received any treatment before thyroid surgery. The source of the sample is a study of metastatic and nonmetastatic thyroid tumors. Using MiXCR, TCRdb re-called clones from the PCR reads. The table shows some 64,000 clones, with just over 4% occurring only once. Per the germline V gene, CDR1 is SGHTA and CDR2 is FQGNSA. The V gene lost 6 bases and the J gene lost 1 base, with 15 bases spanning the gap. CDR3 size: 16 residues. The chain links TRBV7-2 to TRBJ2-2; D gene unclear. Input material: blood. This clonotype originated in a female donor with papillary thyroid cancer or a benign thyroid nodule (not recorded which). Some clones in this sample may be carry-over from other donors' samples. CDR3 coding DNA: TGTGCCAGCAGGTCGGATGGAGCCAGGAACACCGGGGAGCTGTTTTTT. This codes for CASRSDGARNTGELFF.